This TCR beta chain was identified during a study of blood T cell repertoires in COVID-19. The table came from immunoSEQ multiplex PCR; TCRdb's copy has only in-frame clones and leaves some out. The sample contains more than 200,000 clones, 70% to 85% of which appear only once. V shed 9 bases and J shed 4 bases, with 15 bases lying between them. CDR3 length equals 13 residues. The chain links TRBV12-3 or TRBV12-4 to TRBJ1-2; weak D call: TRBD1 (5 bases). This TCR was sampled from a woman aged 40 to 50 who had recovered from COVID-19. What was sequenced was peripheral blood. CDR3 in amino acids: CASTDSIFYGYTF. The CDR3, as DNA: TGTGCCAGTACCGACAGTATTTTCTATGGCTACACCTTC.